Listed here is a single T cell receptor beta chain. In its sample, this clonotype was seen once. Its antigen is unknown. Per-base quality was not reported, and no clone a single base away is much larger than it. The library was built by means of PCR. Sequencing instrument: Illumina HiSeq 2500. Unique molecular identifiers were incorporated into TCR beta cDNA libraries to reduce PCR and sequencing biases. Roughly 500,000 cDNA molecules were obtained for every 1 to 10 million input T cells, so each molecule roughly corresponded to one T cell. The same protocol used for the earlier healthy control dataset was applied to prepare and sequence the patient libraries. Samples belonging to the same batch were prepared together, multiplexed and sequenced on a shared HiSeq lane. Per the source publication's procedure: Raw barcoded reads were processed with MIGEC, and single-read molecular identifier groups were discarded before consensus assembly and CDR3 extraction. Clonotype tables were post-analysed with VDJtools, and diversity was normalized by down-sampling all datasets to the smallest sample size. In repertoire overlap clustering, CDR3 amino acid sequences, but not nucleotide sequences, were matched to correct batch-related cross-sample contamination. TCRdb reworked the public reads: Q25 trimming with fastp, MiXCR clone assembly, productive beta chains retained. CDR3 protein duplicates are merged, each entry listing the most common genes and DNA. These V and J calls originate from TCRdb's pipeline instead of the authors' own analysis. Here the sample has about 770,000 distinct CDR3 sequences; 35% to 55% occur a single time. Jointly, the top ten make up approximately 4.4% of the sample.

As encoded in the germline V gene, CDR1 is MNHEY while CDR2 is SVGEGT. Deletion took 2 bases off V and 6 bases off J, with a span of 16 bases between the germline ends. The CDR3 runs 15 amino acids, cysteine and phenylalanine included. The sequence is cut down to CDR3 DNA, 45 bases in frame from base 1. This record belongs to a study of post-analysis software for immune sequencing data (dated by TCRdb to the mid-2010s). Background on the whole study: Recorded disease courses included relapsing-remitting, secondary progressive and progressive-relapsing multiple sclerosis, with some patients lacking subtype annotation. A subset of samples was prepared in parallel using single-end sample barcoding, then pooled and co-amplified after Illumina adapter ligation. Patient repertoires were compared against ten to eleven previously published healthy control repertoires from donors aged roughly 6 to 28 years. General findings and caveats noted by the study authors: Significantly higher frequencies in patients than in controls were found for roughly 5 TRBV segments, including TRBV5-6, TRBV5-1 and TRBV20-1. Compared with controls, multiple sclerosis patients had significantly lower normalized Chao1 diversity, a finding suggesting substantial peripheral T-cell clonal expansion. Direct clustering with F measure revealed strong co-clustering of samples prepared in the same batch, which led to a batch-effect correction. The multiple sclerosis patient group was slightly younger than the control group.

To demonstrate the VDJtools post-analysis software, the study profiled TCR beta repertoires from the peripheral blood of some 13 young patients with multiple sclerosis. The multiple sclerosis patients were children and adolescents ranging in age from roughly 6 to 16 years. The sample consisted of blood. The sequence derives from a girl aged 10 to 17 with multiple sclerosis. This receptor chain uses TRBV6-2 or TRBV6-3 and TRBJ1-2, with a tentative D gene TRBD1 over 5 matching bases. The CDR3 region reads CASSYHRGGENGYTF. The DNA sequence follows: TGTGCCAGCAGTTACCATCGGGGGGGAGAGAATGGCTACACCTTC.